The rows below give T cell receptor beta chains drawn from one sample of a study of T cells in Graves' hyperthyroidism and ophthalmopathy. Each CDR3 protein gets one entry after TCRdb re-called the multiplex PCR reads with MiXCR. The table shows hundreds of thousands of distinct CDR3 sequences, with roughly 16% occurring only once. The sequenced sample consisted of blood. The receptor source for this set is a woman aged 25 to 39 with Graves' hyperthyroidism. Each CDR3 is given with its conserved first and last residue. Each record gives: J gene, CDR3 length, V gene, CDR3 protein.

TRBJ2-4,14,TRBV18,CASSPGQGLGIQYF
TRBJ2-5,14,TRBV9,CASSVGVGGETQYF
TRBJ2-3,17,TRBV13,CASSLVSQGTNTDTQYF
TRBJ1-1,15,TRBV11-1,CASSLLATKPWGAFF
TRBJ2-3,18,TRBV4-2,CASSPGLAGGNSRDTQYF
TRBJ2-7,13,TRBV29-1,CSVGTWTGREQYF
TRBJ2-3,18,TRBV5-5,CASSSGGTGLASTDTQYF
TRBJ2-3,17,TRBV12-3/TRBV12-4,CASSLGLIAGEEDTQYF
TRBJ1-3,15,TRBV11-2,CASSIDRVSGNTIYF
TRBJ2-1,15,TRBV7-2,CASSLGLARNNEQFF
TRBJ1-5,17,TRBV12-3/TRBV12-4,CASSGMWTGYSNQPQHF
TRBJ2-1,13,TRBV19,CASEDRAHNEQFF
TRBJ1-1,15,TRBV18,CASSPDGPLNTEAFF
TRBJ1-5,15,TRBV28,CASTYTGYSNQPQHF
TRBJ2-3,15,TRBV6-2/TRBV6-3,CASSYSGAGVGTQYF
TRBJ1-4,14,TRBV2,CASTSRSLREKLFF
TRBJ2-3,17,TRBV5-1,CASSLATGALSTDTQYF
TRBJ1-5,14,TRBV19,CASSIGYSNQPQHF
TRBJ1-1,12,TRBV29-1,CSVYGPPQIGFF
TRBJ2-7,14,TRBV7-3,CASSQLASSHEQYF
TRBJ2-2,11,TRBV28,CASSSPGELFF
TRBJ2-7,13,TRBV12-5,CASGLGSLYEQYF
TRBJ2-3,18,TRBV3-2,CASSQDWLAGGHTDTQYF
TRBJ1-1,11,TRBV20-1,CSASIGREAFF
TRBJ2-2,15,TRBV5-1,CASSLAVRVDGELFF
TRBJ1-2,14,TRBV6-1,CASSELVDNYGYTF
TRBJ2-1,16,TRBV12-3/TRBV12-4,CASSLAYGSGNNEQFF
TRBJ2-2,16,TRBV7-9,CASTTLAGGDTGELFF